The present entry profiles one T cell receptor beta chain with its context. Its antigen is not yet known. The junction departs from germline at one end; a sequencing error may be responsible. The sample is drawn from a study of radiotherapy plus CTLA-4 blockade in lung cancer (dated by TCRdb to between 2017 and 2018). For the study in its entirety: Objective responses occurred in roughly 20% of enrolled patients, and just over 30% achieved disease control. The study at large found these results: The strongest predictors of response were reported to be early dynamic shifts in blood T cell clones along with a rise in serum interferon-beta following radiation. TCR clones derived from tumors expanded in peripheral blood after treatment with radiotherapy and ipilimumab.

The study tested focal radiation therapy combined with CTLA-4 blockade (ipilimumab) in patients with chemo-refractory metastatic non-small-cell lung cancer. Including the terminal cysteine and phenylalanine, the CDR3 comprises 10 residues. Solely the CDR3 DNA is kept, with 30 bases framed from the first base. Per the germline V gene, SQVTM is the CDR1 and ANQGSEA is the CDR2. Receptor amplification or capture employed the immunoSEQ multiplex PCR assay. What TCRdb holds here is the immuneACCESS table cut down to in-frame rearrangements. Part of the clones is not present; checked against another copy, under half of the missing clones reflect an unresolved V gene, and the others are unexplained. Present in this sample are 51,000 or so clones, roughly 90% of which were seen just once. The ten most abundant clones make up 7.8% of the sample.

The rearrangement joined TRBV29-1 to TRBJ2-2; a tentative D call is TRBD1 (6 bases match). The sample in question was peripheral blood, obtained from a patient treated with radiotherapy plus ipilimumab. The receptor comes from a human donor with non-small cell lung cancer whose response to radiotherapy plus ipilimumab could not be evaluated. In nucleotides, the sequence is TGCAGCGTTAGTAGAGGGGGGCTGTTTTTT. Its product reads: CSVSRGGLFF.